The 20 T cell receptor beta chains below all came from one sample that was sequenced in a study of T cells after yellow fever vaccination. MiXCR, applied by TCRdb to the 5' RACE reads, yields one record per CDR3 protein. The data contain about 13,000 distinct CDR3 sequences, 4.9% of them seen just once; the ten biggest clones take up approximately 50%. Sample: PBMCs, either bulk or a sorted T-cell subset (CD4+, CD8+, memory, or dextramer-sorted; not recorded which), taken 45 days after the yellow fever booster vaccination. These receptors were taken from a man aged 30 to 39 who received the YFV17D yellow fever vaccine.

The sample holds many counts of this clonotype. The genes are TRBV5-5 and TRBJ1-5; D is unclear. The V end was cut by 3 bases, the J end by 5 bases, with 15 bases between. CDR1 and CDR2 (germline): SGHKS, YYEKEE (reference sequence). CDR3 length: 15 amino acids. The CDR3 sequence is CASSSQGGIHQPQHF. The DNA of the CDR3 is TGTGCCAGCAGCTCGCAAGGAGGGATACATCAGCCCCAGCATTTT. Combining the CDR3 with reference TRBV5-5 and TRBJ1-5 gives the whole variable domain DAGVTQSPTHLIKTRGQQVTLRCSPISGHKSVSWYQQVLGQGPQFIFQYYEKEERGRGNFPDRFSARQFPNYSSELNVNALLLGDSALYLCASSSQGGIHQPQHFGDGTRLSIL.

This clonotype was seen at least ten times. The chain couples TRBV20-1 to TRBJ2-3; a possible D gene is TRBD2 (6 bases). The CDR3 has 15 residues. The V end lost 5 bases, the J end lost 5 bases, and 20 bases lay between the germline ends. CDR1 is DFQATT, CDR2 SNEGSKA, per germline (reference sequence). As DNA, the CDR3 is TGCAGTGCTCACCCGGGACTCACTGGAAGAGATACGCAGTATTTT. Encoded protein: CSAHPGLTGRDTQYF.

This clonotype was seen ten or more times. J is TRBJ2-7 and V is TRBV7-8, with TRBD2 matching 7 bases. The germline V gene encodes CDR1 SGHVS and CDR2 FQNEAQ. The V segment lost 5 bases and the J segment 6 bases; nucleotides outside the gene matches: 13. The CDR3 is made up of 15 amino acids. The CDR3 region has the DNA TGTGCCAGCAGCGCCACCCGAGGGGAGGGTCGCGAGCAGTACTTC. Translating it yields CASSATRGEGREQYF. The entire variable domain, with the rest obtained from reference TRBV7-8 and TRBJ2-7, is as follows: GAGVSQSPRYKVAKRGQDVALRCDPISGHVSLFWYQQALGQGPEFLTYFQNEAQLDKSGLPSDRFFAERPEGSVSTLKIQRTQQEDSAVYLCASSATRGEGREQYFGPGTRLTVT.

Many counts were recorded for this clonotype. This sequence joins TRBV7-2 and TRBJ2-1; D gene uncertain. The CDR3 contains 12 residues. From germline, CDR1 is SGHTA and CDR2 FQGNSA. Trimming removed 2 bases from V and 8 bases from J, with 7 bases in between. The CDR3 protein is CASSLQQYEQFF. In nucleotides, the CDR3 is TGTGCCAGCAGCTTACAGCAGTATGAGCAGTTCTTC.

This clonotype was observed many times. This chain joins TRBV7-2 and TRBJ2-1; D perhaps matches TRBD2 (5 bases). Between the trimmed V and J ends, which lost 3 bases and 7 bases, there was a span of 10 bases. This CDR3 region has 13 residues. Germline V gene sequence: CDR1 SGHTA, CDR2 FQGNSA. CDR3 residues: CASSFGLSNEQFF. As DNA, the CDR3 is TGTGCCAGCAGCTTCGGACTTAGTAATGAGCAGTTCTTC.

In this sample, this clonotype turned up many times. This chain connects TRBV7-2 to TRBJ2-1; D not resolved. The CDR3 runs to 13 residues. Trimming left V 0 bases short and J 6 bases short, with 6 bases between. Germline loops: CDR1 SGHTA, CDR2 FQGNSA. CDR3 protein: CASSLAGINEQFF. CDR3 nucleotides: TGTGCCAGCAGCTTAGCCGGCATCAATGAGCAGTTCTTC.

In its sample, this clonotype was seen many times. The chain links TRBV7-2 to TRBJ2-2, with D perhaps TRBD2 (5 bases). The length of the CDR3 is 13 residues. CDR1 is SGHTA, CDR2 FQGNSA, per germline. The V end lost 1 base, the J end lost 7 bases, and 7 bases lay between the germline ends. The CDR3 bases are TGTGCCAGCAGCTTAGGGACTTTCGGGGAGCTGTTTTTT. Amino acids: CASSLGTFGELFF.

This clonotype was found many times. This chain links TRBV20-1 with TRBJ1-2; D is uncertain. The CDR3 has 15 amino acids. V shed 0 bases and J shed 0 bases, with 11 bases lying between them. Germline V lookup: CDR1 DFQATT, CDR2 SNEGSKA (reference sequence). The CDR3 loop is CSARDRDPPNYGYTF. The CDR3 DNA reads TGCAGTGCTAGAGATAGAGATCCTCCTAACTATGGCTACACCTTC.

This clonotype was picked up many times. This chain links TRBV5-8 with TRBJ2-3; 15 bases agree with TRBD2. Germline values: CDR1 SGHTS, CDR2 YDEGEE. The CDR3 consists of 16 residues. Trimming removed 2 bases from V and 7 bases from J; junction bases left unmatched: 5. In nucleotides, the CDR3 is TGTGCCAGCAGCTTAGGACTAGCGGGAGGGCATAATACGCAGTATTTT. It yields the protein CASSLGLAGGHNTQYF.

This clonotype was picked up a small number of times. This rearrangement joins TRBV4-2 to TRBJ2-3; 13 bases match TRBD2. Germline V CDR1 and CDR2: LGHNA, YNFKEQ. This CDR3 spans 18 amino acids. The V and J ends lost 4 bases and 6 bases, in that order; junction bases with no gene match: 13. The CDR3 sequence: CASSPGLWTSGSGDTQYF. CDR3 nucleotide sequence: TGTGCCAGCAGCCCCGGTCTCTGGACTAGCGGGAGCGGCGATACGCAGTATTTT.

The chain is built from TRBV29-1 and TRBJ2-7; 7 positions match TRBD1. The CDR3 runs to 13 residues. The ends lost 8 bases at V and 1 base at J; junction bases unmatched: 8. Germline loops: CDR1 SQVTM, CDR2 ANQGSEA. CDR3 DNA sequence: TGCAGCATAGGGACAGCTTCATCCTACGAGCAGTACTTC. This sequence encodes CSIGTASSYEQYF.

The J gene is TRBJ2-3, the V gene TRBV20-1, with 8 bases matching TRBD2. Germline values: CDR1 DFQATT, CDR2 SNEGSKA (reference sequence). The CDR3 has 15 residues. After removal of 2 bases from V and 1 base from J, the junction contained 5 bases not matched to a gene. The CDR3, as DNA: TGCAGTGCTAGATCCCCGACTAGCGGCACAGATACGCAGTATTTT. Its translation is CSARSPTSGTDTQYF.

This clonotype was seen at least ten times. The CDR3 spells CSAIHRDHLVRLFF. CDR3 coding DNA: TGCAGTGCTATACACCGGGACCACCTCGTCCGACTGTTTTTT. The chain recombines TRBV20-1 with TRBJ1-4; D perhaps matches TRBD1 (5 bases). V was trimmed by 4 bases and J by 13 bases, leaving 22 bases between them. Per the germline V gene, CDR1 is DFQATT and CDR2 is SNEGSKA (reference sequence). The CDR3 contains 14 residues.

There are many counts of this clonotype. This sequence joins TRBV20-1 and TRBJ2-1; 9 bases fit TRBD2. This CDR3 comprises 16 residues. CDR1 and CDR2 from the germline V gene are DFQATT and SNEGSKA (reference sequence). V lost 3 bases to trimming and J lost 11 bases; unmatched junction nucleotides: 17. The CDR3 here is CSARTSGGLRYLQQFF. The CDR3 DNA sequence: TGCAGTGCTAGGACAAGCGGGGGGCTCCGATACCTTCAGCAGTTCTTC.

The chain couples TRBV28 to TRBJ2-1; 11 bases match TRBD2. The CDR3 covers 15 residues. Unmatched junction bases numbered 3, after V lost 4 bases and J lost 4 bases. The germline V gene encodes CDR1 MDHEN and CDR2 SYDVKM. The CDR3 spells CASSSTSGVYNEQFF. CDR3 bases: TGTGCCAGCAGTTCGACTAGCGGGGTTTACAATGAGCAGTTCTTC.

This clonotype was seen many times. This CDR3 reads CASTRLAGGTDTQYF. CDR3 sequence (DNA): TGTGCCAGCACTAGACTAGCGGGAGGAACAGATACGCAGTATTTT. The chain joins TRBV6-5 to TRBJ2-3; 13 bases map to TRBD2. The CDR3 is 15 amino acids. The trim removed 7 bases at V and 3 bases at J, leaving 4 bases unmatched. Germline values: CDR1 MNHEY, CDR2 SVGAGI.

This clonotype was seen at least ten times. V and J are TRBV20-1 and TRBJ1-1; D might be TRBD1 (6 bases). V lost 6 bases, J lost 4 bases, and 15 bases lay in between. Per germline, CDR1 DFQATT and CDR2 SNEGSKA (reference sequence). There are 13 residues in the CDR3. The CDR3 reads CSATKGGITEAFF. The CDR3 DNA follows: TGCAGTGCCACAAAGGGGGGGATCACTGAAGCTTTCTTT.

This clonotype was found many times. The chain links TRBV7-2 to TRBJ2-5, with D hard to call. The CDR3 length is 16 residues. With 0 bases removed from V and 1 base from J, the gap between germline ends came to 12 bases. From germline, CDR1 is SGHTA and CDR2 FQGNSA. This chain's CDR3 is CASSLARLRTQETQYF. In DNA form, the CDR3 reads TGTGCCAGCAGCTTAGCGCGGCTTCGGACCCAAGAGACCCAGTACTTC.

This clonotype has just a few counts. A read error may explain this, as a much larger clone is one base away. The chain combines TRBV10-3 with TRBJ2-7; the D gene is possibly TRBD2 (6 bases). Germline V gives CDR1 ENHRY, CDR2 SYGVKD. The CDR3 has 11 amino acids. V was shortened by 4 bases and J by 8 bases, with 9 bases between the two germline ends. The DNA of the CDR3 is TGTGCCATCAGTGCGCGGGACCAGCAGTACTTC. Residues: CAISARDQQYF.

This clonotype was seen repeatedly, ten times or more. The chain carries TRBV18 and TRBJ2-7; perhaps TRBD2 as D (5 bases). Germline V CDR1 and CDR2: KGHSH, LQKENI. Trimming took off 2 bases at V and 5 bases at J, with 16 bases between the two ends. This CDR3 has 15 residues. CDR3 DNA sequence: TGTGCCAGCTCACCAACAACAGACTACATCCACGAGCAGTACTTC. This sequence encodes CASSPTTDYIHEQYF.